The clone carrying this TCR beta chain was detected many times. What it binds is unknown. This sample is part of a study of T cells after yellow fever vaccination. Study results and limitations: After the booster, nearly 98% of CD4 and 88% of CD8 primary-response clones were re-detected. Although most clonotypes did not, a small share appeared in both CD4 and CD8 compartments. Weaker overall, the secondary response nonetheless peaked faster (day 5 versus 15).

V lost 3 bases to trimming and J lost 2 bases, with 8 bases between them. CDR1 is LGHDT and CDR2 is YNNKEL in the germline V gene (reference sequence). The CDR3 totals 13 residues. The TCR cDNA carried a universal primer site and UMIs from 5'RACE template switching. TCRdb reanalysed the 5' RACE reads using MiXCR and keeps one entry per CDR3 protein. Of hundreds of thousands of distinct CDR3 sequences detected, 6.2% appear once; the ten largest clones hold about 15%. The chain recombines TRBV3-1 with TRBJ2-7; D is possibly TRBD1 or TRBD2 (5 bases each). The receptor was derived from a man younger than 40 who received the YFV17D yellow fever vaccine. The source was PBMCs, collected 5 days after the yellow fever booster vaccination. Here the CDR3 DNA reads TGTGCCAGCAGCCACGGGACGGCCTACGAGCAGTACTTC. Translation gives CASSHGTAYEQYF.